These 12 T cell receptor beta chains share one sample of origin, sequenced in a study of immune cell composition in non-small cell lung cancer. Some clones are missing from TCRdb's copy, which holds only in-frame ones; the method was immunoSEQ multiplex PCR. Counted here are about 3,200 clones, approximately 80% occurring once; the ten biggest clones make up roughly 4%. Sample: lung tumor tissue. These receptors were collected from a human donor with non-small cell lung cancer.

V usage is TRBV28 and J usage is TRBJ1-4; 7 nucleotides line up with TRBD1. This CDR3 has 15 residues. CDR1 MDHEN and CDR2 SYDVKM come from the germline V gene. With 6 bases clipped from V and 7 bases from J, the junction kept 11 bases outside the gene matches. CDR3 sequence: CASSSQRGGSEKLFF. Here the CDR3 DNA reads TGTGCCAGCAGCTCCCAACGAGGGGGCAGTGAAAAACTGTTTTTT.

DNA of the CDR3: TGTGCCAGCAGCTTTTACGGGAGCTCCTACGAGCAGTACTTC. Amino acid sequence: CASSFYGSSYEQYF. The J gene is TRBJ2-7, the V gene TRBV11-1; possibly TRBD2 for D (6 bases). Trimming stripped 3 bases from V and 0 bases from J, with 9 bases between. The CDR3 runs 14 residues. Germline CDR1 is SGHAT and CDR2 is FQDESV (reference sequence).

Only one count was recorded for this clone. This chain connects TRBV30 to TRBJ1-5; no clear D. From germline, CDR1 is GTSNPN and CDR2 SVGIG (reference sequence). This CDR3 comprises 15 residues. The V end was cut by 0 bases, the J end by 7 bases, with 16 bases between. CDR3 nucleotides: TGTGCCTGGAGTGTAGGAGGGTCCGCAGGACAGCCCCAGCATTTT. It yields the protein CAWSVGGSAGQPQHF.

The chain recombines TRBV7-7 with TRBJ2-5, with D perhaps matching TRBD2 (5 bases). Deletions cut 5 bases from V and 4 bases from J, with 14 bases between. The V gene's germline CDR1 is SSHAT and CDR2 FNYEAQ (reference sequence). The CDR3 is 14 residues long. The CDR3 nucleotides are TGTGCCAGCAGCCCGGGCGGGCGCGGAGAGACCCAGTACTTC. This encodes CASSPGGRGETQYF.

V and J are TRBV5-5 and TRBJ1-5; TRBD1 might be the D (5 bases). Per germline, CDR1 SGHKS and CDR2 YYEKEE (reference sequence). V lost 0 bases and J lost 7, with 11 bases in between. The CDR3 is 14 residues long. The CDR3 DNA reads TGTGCCAGCAGCTTGGCGGGGGTAGGGCAGCCCCAGCATTTT. The encoded protein is CASSLAGVGQPQHF.

This chain uses TRBV11-2 with TRBJ1-1; no clear D. The CDR3 consists of 15 residues. V lost 5 bases and J 4 bases, leaving 17 bases between the germline ends. The germline CDR1 and CDR2 sequences are SGHAT and FQNNGV. In DNA form, the CDR3 reads TGTGCCAGCAGCGGACTCCGGACTCTCGGCACTGAAGCTTTCTTT. This translates into CASSGLRTLGTEAFF.

The chain is built from TRBV5-5 and TRBJ1-3; TRBD1 aligns across 11 bases. The CDR3 runs 17 residues. V shed 5 bases and J 2 bases; nucleotides not matched to a gene: 9. The V gene's germline CDR1 is SGHKS and CDR2 YYEKEE (reference sequence). CDR3 sequence: CASRAEPGQGAGNTIYF. The CDR3 DNA follows: TGTGCCAGCAGGGCTGAACCGGGACAGGGGGCTGGAAACACCATATATTTT.

The chain combines TRBV19 with TRBJ1-1, with D hard to call. V was shortened by 1 base and J by 4 bases, with 13 bases between the two germline ends. The CDR3 covers 15 residues. CDR1 is LNHDA, CDR2 SQIVND, per germline (reference sequence). The DNA for the CDR3 is TGTGCCAGTAGTATAGGGCCGGGGATGGGCACTGAAGCTTTCTTT. As protein: CASSIGPGMGTEAFF.

This rearrangement joins TRBV6-1 to TRBJ2-5, with D tentatively TRBD1 (6 bases). This CDR3 is built from 14 residues. Germline CDR1 is MNHNS and CDR2 is SASEGT. V was shortened by 7 bases and J by 1 base, with 13 bases between the two germline ends. CDR3 DNA sequence: TGTGCCAGCACCCTCCTACAGGGCCAAGAGACCCAGTACTTC. This codes for CASTLLQGQETQYF.

For this clone: The sample holds other DNA sequences that translate to the same CDR3. V and J are TRBV5-1 and TRBJ2-5; the match to TRBD2 covers 8 bases. Germline-derived CDR1 and CDR2 are SGHRS and YFSETQ. J gave up 0 bases and V 2 bases, and 3 bases lay outside the gene matches. The CDR3 consists of 15 residues. The CDR3 region has the DNA TGCGCCAGCAGCTTACGGGGGGGGTACCAAGAGACCCAGTACTTC. Translating it yields CASSLRGGYQETQYF.

This chain links TRBV6-1 with TRBJ2-7; 9 bases are a match to TRBD1. Germline CDR1 MNHNS, CDR2 SASEGT. V trimming: 0 bases; J trimming: 3 bases; junction bases outside the gene matches: 3. This CDR3 region has 15 residues. Here the CDR3 reads CASSEAPGQGYEQYF. For the CDR3, the DNA is TGTGCCAGCAGTGAAGCGCCGGGACAGGGCTACGAGCAGTACTTC.

The chain has TRBV29-1 and TRBJ1-2; a weak D match, TRBD1 (5 bases). The germline V and J ends were trimmed by 8 bases and 2 bases, with 18 bases remaining between them. Germline V lookup: CDR1 SQVTM, CDR2 ANQGSEA. The CDR3 totals 14 residues. Here the CDR3 DNA reads TGCAGCCTCCGCGGGGCCCCCCCAAACTATGGCTACACCTTC. It yields the protein CSLRGAPPNYGYTF.